The present T cell receptor beta chain was sequenced within a study of CD8 T cells in ankylosing spondylitis. General study points: Blood of patients with ankylosing spondylitis appeared to be characterized by a TCR beta motif of roughly eight highly homologous variants.

This clonotype was observed a few times. Its specificity is not known. V gave up 5 bases and J gave up 7 bases; unmatched junction bases: 10. Germline V gene lookup returns CDR1 SEHNR and CDR2 FQNEAQ (reference sequence). The CDR3 consists of 15 residues. TCRdb reprocessed the 5' RACE reads via MiXCR and lists one record per CDR3 protein. The sample has 750,000 to 850,000 distinct CDR3 sequences, about 11% seen once. Sample: blood, either unsorted or a sorted T cell fraction (not recorded which). The chain is built from TRBV7-9 and TRBJ2-1; 8 nucleotides match TRBD2. The source is a male donor with ankylosing spondylitis. DNA of the CDR3: TGTGCCAGCAGCCGCCCGGGAGGGCCGGGGAATGAGCAGTTCTTC. Encoded protein: CASSRPGGPGNEQFF.